The following is a TCR beta chain sequence with its context. This entry belongs to a study of radiotherapy plus CTLA-4 blockade in lung cancer. Generated by immunoSEQ multiplex PCR, the TCRdb table keeps only in-frame clones and is missing some. The sample includes approximately 110,000 clones, about 80% of them seen just once. V lost 6 bases, J lost 6 bases, and 24 bases lay in between. The germline V gene has CDR1 SQVTM and CDR2 ANQGSEA. The CDR3 spans 15 residues. This chain connects TRBV29-1 to TRBJ2-7; either TRBD1 or TRBD2 may fit D (6 bases each). Sample: peripheral blood, taken from a patient treated with radiotherapy plus ipilimumab. This TCR came from a human donor with non-small cell lung cancer that progressed on radiotherapy plus ipilimumab. Some clones in this sample may be carry-over from other donors' samples. For the CDR3, the DNA is TGCAGCGTCGCCCGGGGGCAGGGCTCCGGTAGCGAGCAGTACTTC. Protein product: CSVARGQGSGSEQYF.